Sequencing of this TCR beta chain was carried out in a study of blood T cell repertoires in COVID-19 (dated by TCRdb to about 2020). For context, the study as a whole: Samples from collaborators originated in the United States, Italy and Spain and spanned both the acute and convalescent phases of COVID-19. The material from the prospective study consisted of cDNA or gDNA derived from T cells, B-cell-depleted T cells, or PBMCs. Deeply sampled blood TCRbeta repertoires from subjects exposed to, actively infected with, or recovered from COVID-19 were included in the dataset. The repertoires were released in a freely available public database intended as a resource for research on the immune response to SARS-CoV-2. Samples came from the ongoing ImmuneRACE study (first 160 participants) plus 1,254 subjects from 6 global collaborators. A de-identified subject ID, COVID-19 status, age in years and sex were almost always included in the sample metadata. Where HLA class I and class II types were available, the types were taken from metadata supplied by the sample provider, not from assay-based typing. Study-wide findings and limitations: How much clinical and demographic metadata was included differed by source and by participant, and the metadata was provided uncurated.

Another Seattle source contributed samples from volunteer blood donors who had recovered from COVID-19. The collaborating institutions used their own protocols to collect whole blood in K2EDTA tubes. For TCRbeta analysis, collaborators shipped samples in one of three forms: frozen whole blood, isolated PBMCs, or DNA extracted from either of those sample types. Concerning this clone: Its antigen is not yet known. No base qualities exist here, and no much larger clone lies one base off it.

TCRbeta CDR3 regions were amplified from genomic DNA by means of the immunoSEQ Assay, a bias-controlled multiplex PCR. The paper's processing steps were these. Nucleated cell counts per sample were estimated from amplification of reference gene primers within the assay. To quantify the absolute abundance of each unique TCRbeta CDR3 rearrangement, sequence reads were collapsed and filtered. For each sample, productive Simpson clonality was calculated as the square root of Simpson's diversity index across productive rearrangements. TCRdb mirrors the immuneACCESS table, restricted to in-frame sequences. Some clones are absent from its copies; in checked studies, under half trace to an unresolved V gene, and the reason for the others is unknown. Clone size and V and J calls were adopted from that table, with D and trimming inferred from the DNA. This sample lists roughly 200,000 clones; about 87% were detected once. The ten largest account for roughly 6.2% of the sample.

The TCR comes from a man aged 55 to 70 who had recovered from COVID-19. Sequenced input: peripheral blood.

The base sequence is TGTGCCAGCAGTCAATACAGGGCAACTAATGAAAAACTGTTTTTT. Its translation reads: CASSQYRATNEKLFF. Recombination linked TRBV6-5 to TRBJ1-4; a tentative D match to TRBD1 spans 6 bases. Its CDR3 holds 15 amino acids, cysteine through phenylalanine. Kept here is only the CDR3 DNA, which spans 45 bases and is read in frame from base 1. The germline V gene encodes CDR1 MNHEY and CDR2 SVGAGI. The junction carries 10 bases between V and J, which are trimmed by 5 bases and 0 bases respectively.